This T cell receptor beta chain derives from a study of blood T cell repertoires in COVID-19. Across the whole study: Collection of acute and convalescent COVID-19 samples took place in the United States, Italy and Spain. Nucleic acid was either cDNA or gDNA, and it came from T cells, B-cell-depleted T cells, or PBMCs.

There are 13 residues in the CDR3. Trimming removed 3 bases at V and 11 bases at J, with 19 bases between. CDR1 and CDR2 (germline): GTSNPN, SVGIG (reference sequence). The assay was immunoSEQ multiplex PCR, and TCRdb's table has in-frame clones only and misses some. Of roughly 150,000 clones listed, roughly four fifths are singletons. The Seattle patients, enrolled during active infection, were followed longitudinally. The source material was peripheral blood. The rearrangement links TRBV30 to TRBJ1-1; maybe TRBD1 (6 bases). The receptor comes from a woman aged 80 or over with COVID-19, enrolled during active disease. CDR3 loop: CAWRITGTPGAFF. The CDR3 DNA sequence: TGTGCCTGGAGAATTACTGGGACACCAGGGGCTTTCTTT.